The 27 T cell receptor beta chains below were found in one sample sequenced in a study of tumor-infiltrating lymphocytes in oesophageal squamous cell carcinoma. TCRdb re-analysed the PCR reads in MiXCR, keeping a single row per CDR3 protein. The data contain about 25,000 distinct CDR3 sequences, more than 30% of them singletons. Sequencing was performed on esophageal tumor tissue. The receptor source for this set is a male donor with esophageal squamous cell carcinoma.

The rearrangement uses TRBV7-2 and TRBJ2-1; 10 positions agree with TRBD2. This CDR3 region has 19 residues. In germline, CDR1 is SGHTA, CDR2 FQGNSA. After removal of 5 bases from V and 8 bases from J, the junction contained 21 bases not matched to a gene. This CDR3 reads CASSPRVQSLAGGLYEQFF. DNA of the CDR3: TGTGCCAGCAGCCCTAGGGTACAATCATTAGCGGGGGGATTGTATGAGCAGTTCTTC.

This chain joins TRBV6-2 or TRBV6-3 and TRBJ2-4, with TRBD1 matching over 7 bases. The J call may be faulty, since TRBJ2-7 better matches the DNA end. The germline V gene encodes CDR1 MNHEY and CDR2 SVGEGT. The length of the CDR3 is 15 residues. CDR3 nucleotide sequence: TGTGCCAGCAGCGCCGAGGGAGACAGGGCCTACGAGCAGTACTTC. Translation: CASSAEGDRAYEQYF.

The chain employs TRBV9 and TRBJ2-1; D might be TRBD1 (5 bases). The better agreement between TRBJ2-7 and the DNA end casts doubt on the J call. Germline CDR1 SGDLS, CDR2 YYNGEE. The CDR3 extends over 15 amino acids. The CDR3 sequence: CASSVRGSAYNEQYF. In DNA, the CDR3 is TGTGCCAGCAGCGTAAGGGGATCGGCCTACAATGAGCAGTACTTC.

This clonotype was detected ten times or more. The chain has TRBV10-3 and TRBJ2-5; no definite D call. Trimming took off 2 bases at V and 2 bases at J, with 6 bases between the two ends. CDR1 and CDR2 from the germline V gene are ENHRY and SYGVKD. The CDR3 has 13 residues. CDR3 sequence reads: CAISEPYQETQYF. DNA for the CDR3: TGTGCCATCAGTGAGCCCTATCAAGAGACCCAGTACTTC.

This rearrangement joins TRBV4-2 to TRBJ2-5; 10 nucleotides align to TRBD1. The CDR3 contains 16 residues. CDR1 and CDR2 (germline): LGHNA, YNFKEQ. V lost 0 bases, J lost 4 bases, and 5 bases stayed unmatched. The CDR3 nucleotides read TGTGCCAGCAGCCAAGATGGGACAGGGGTCGCAGAGACCCAGTACTTC. It encodes CASSQDGTGVAETQYF.

The V call is TRBV12-3 or TRBV12-4, the J call TRBJ1-1; no definite D call. This CDR3 spans 12 amino acids. V was cut by 3 bases and J by 7 bases, with 9 bases left in between. The CDR3 coding sequence is TGTGCCAGCAGTTTCCCCACCCATGAAGCTTTCTTT. It is translated as CASSFPTHEAFF.

Ten or more counts support this clonotype. The chain's CDR3 is CASSLAVGDLASGYTF. CDR3 nucleotide sequence: TGTGCCAGCAGCTTAGCGGTCGGAGATTTAGCCTCAGGCTACACCTTC. The chain carries TRBV7-8 and TRBJ1-2; D remains ambiguous. V lost 0 bases, J lost 8 bases, and 19 bases lay in between. The CDR3 is 16 residues long. Germline CDR1 SGHVS, CDR2 FQNEAQ.

V is TRBV6-1 and J is TRBJ2-3; 7 bases agree with TRBD2. Germline V gene sequence: CDR1 MNHNS, CDR2 SASEGT. The ends lost 5 bases at V and 4 bases at J; junction bases unmatched: 6. This CDR3 region has 14 residues. The CDR3 here is CASSYRRGSDTQYF. The CDR3 region has the DNA TGTGCCAGCAGTTACCGGCGGGGGTCAGATACGCAGTATTTT.

This clonotype is labeled as medium-sized. The V and J genes are TRBV7-6 and TRBJ2-2; TRBD2 matches at 7 bases. V lost 5 bases and J lost 6; bases outside the gene matches: 12. CDR1 is SGHVS, CDR2 FNYEAQ, per germline. This CDR3 comprises 16 residues. CDR3 DNA sequence: TGTGCCAGCAGCAACATCGGCGGGAGTGGGGCCGGGGAGCTGTTTTTT. Its translation is CASSNIGGSGAGELFF.

The CDR3 here is CASSWDQDNEQFF. The CDR3 nucleotides read TGTGCCAGCAGTTGGGACCAGGACAATGAGCAGTTCTTC. The chain joins TRBV2 to TRBJ2-1; TRBD1 or TRBD2 may be the D gene (5 bases each). The V end was cut by 5 bases, the J end by 5 bases, with 10 bases between. CDR3 length: 13 residues. Per germline, CDR1 SNHLY and CDR2 FYNNEI.

For this clonotype: The CDR3 carries no conserved terminal phenylalanine or tryptophan, so it likely arises from a read error. Because the CDR3's place on the DNA is in doubt, the DNA is left out and the CDR3 is given as listed by TCRdb. This chain uses TRBV7-9 with TRBJ2-3; TRBD2, the D gene given by the table, was not confirmed from the DNA. From its first to its last residue, the CDR3 has 15 amino acids. Germline CDR1 and CDR2: SEHNR and FQNEAQ (reference sequence). CDR3 amino acids: CASSLGGVGEQYFGP.

J is TRBJ2-3 and V is TRBV7-4; 8 nucleotides align to TRBD1. Judging by the DNA end, TRBJ1-2 fits better; the J call may be wrong. The CDR3 spans 16 residues. Germline assignment: CDR1 SGHVT and CDR2 SQSDAQ. CDR3: CASSWDRTSANYGYTF. The CDR3 DNA reads as TGTGCCAGCAGCTGGGACAGGACCTCAGCTAACTATGGCTACACCTTC.

The V call is TRBV7-6, the J call TRBJ1-4, with no clear D. CDR3 length equals 14 residues. Per germline, CDR1 SGHVS and CDR2 FNYEAQ. The V and J ends lost 5 bases and 7 bases respectively, with 14 bases between them. In DNA form, the CDR3 reads TGTGCCAGCAGCGTGGACGGTTCCAGTGAAAAACTGTTTTTT. This translates into CASSVDGSSEKLFF.

This clonotype is medium-sized. The V and J genes are TRBV7-2 and TRBJ2-7, with D tentatively TRBD1 (6 bases). Trimming took off 5 bases at V and 5 bases at J, with 16 bases between the two ends. The CDR3 runs to 14 residues. Germline V CDR1 and CDR2: SGHTA, FQGNSA. The CDR3 coding sequence is TGTGCCAGCAGCACATCCCGGGACATTAACGAGCAGTACTTC. Its translation: CASSTSRDINEQYF.

Note on this clonotype: Since no conserved phenylalanine or tryptophan closes the CDR3, a read error is the likely cause. No DNA is shown, since the ends of the CDR3 on it are uncertain; the CDR3 is the one TCRdb lists. The J gene is TRBJ2-7, the V gene TRBV28. In germline, CDR1 is MDHEN, CDR2 SYDVKM. The CDR3 numbers 14 amino acids, ends counted. This CDR3 is CASSLEGYGYTFGS.

The chain has TRBV11-1 and TRBJ2-4; TRBD2 agrees at 10 bases. With the DNA end fitting TRBJ2-1 better, the J assignment may be wrong. This CDR3 contains 18 residues. Germline V CDR1 and CDR2: SGHAT, FQDESV (reference sequence). CDR3 DNA sequence: TGTGCCAGCAGCTTAGTCGGGCAGCGGGGGGGCCTAAACAATGAGCAGTTCTTC. Amino acids: CASSLVGQRGGLNNEQFF.

This clonotype came up many times. The chain uses TRBV6-1 and TRBJ1-5; the D is unclear. Germline V lookup: CDR1 MNHNS, CDR2 SASEGT. The CDR3 has 14 residues. Trimming took off 10 bases at V and 4 bases at J, with 17 bases between the two ends. The CDR3 sequence: CATHPGRENQPQHF. In DNA form, the CDR3 reads TGTGCCACCCACCCCGGAAGGGAGAATCAGCCCCAGCATTTT.

This clonotype was recorded many times. The chain links TRBV9 to TRBJ2-1, with a possible D match to TRBD2 (5 bases). Trimming removed 0 bases at V and 8 bases at J, with 9 bases between. This CDR3 spans 13 amino acids. From germline, CDR1 is SGDLS and CDR2 YYNGEE. The CDR3 loop reads CASSVDGMDEQFF. CDR3 sequence (DNA): TGTGCCAGCAGCGTAGACGGGATGGATGAGCAGTTCTTC. Full variable domain (rest looked up from reference TRBV9 and TRBJ2-1): DSGVTQTPKHLITATGQRVTLRCSPRSGDLSVYWYQQSLDQGLQFLIQYYNGEERAKGNILERFSAQQFPDLHSELNLSSLELGDSALYFCASSVDGMDEQFFGPGTRLTVL.

The chain carries TRBV6-2 or TRBV6-3 and TRBJ2-5, with D perhaps matching TRBD1 (5 bases). The better agreement between TRBJ2-7 and the DNA end casts doubt on the J call. CDR1 is MNHEY, CDR2 SVGEGT, per germline. The CDR3 is made up of 13 amino acids. The CDR3 DNA is TGTGCCAGCAGTTACCAACCAGGGTTCGAGCAGTACTTC. Translation gives CASSYQPGFEQYF.

V and J are TRBV7-2 and TRBJ1-1; unclear D gene. This CDR3 contains 13 residues. Trimming pared 6 bases from V and 0 bases from J, leaving 8 bases between. Germline CDR1 SGHTA, CDR2 FQGNSA. The CDR3 is CASSTIVNTEAFF. As DNA, the CDR3 is TGTGCCAGCAGTACCATCGTGAACACTGAAGCTTTCTTT.

In its sample, this clonotype is large. The gene calls are TRBV7-6 and TRBJ2-5; maybe TRBD1 (5 bases). Germline-derived CDR1 and CDR2 are SGHVS and FNYEAQ. The CDR3 length is 15 residues. Trimming cost V 1 base and J 5 bases, with 14 bases left between them. The CDR3 region has the DNA TGTGCCAGCAGCTTAGGAGGACCAAAGGGGGAGACCCAGTACTTC. Translated, it gives CASSLGGPKGETQYF.

V usage is TRBV7-2 and J usage is TRBJ1-4, with no clear D. V lost 5 bases and J lost 5, with 12 bases in between. Germline V lookup: CDR1 SGHTA, CDR2 FQGNSA. The CDR3 extends over 14 amino acids. CDR3 sequence: CASSARDLNEKLFF. Here the CDR3 DNA reads TGTGCCAGCAGCGCCCGGGATCTGAATGAAAAACTGTTTTTT.

The V gene is TRBV11-2, the J gene TRBJ1-2, with 9 bases matching TRBD1. CDR1 is SGHAT and CDR2 is FQNNGV in the germline V gene. CDR3 length: 17 amino acids. With V trimmed by 2 bases and J by 0 bases, 7 bases remained unmatched. CDR3 DNA: TGTGCCAGCAGCTTATCGGACAGGGGAACATCTAACTATGGCTACACCTTC. Protein product: CASSLSDRGTSNYGYTF.

This clonotype is medium-sized by share. The genes are TRBV7-8 and TRBJ1-1; no definite D call. CDR3 length: 13 residues. Trimming removed 1 base at V and 7 bases at J, with 10 bases between. Per the germline V gene, CDR1 is SGHVS and CDR2 is FQNEAQ. For the CDR3, the DNA is TGTGCCAGCAGCTTAGAGTACGGGAATGAAGCTTTCTTT. This translates into CASSLEYGNEAFF.

About this clonotype itself: The CDR3 end shows no conserved phenylalanine or tryptophan, and so a read error is likely. Because the CDR3's place on the DNA is in doubt, the DNA is left out and the CDR3 is given as listed by TCRdb. V gene TRBV24-1 combines with J gene TRBJ2-7; the tabulated D call, TRBD2, remains unverified against the DNA. CDR1 and CDR2 (germline): KGHDR, SFDVKD. The CDR3 region is 15 residues in length, termini included. CDR3 sequence reads: CATSDFSGTGYTFGS.

This rearrangement joins TRBV7-2 to TRBJ1-5; D is unresolved. The length of the CDR3 is 14 residues. V lost 2 bases and J lost 3, with 8 bases in between. Germline loops: CDR1 SGHTA, CDR2 FQGNSA. The CDR3 sequence: CASSLNGFNQPQHF. In DNA form, the CDR3 reads TGTGCCAGCAGCTTAAACGGATTCAATCAGCCCCAGCATTTT. The variable domain in full, with the rest retrieved from reference TRBV7-2 and TRBJ1-5, is GAGVSQSPSNKVTEKGKDVELRCDPISGHTALYWYRQSLGQGLEFLIYFQGNSAPDKSGLPSDRFSAERTGGSVSTLTIQRTQQEDSAVYLCASSLNGFNQPQHFGDGTRLSIL.

This clonotype has at least ten counts. Relative to the germline gene, one junction end is altered; a read error may explain this. This chain links TRBV7-9 with TRBJ2-5; D is perhaps TRBD1 or TRBD2 (5 bases each). Germline loops: CDR1 SEHNR, CDR2 FQNEAQ (reference sequence). The CDR3 runs to 15 residues. For the CDR3, the DNA is TGTGCCAGCAGCTTAGCTGAGGGGCTAAATTCACCCCTCCACTTC. Protein sequence: CASSLAEGLNSPLHF.